This paragraph reports one T cell receptor (beta chain). The CDR3 loop spans 18 amino acids. The germline V gene encodes CDR1 SGHAT and CDR2 FQNNGV. V lost 1 base and J lost 0; bases outside the gene matches: 4. The source of the sample is a study of Ad26.COV2.S vaccination and SARS-CoV-2 variants. Overall study context: In the study, Ad26.COV2.S was injected intramuscularly once, or twice 56 days apart.

The data were produced by immunoSEQ multiplex PCR, yet TCRdb's version contains in-frame clones alone and is incomplete. Here the sample spans about 380,000 clones, approximately 83% being singletons. Treatment of the sample: roughly 19 received Ad26.COV2.S at low or high dose, single or two shots; about 5 received placebo; per-sample allocation not given. Sampling was done on day 63 after the first vaccine or placebo injection. This sequence joins TRBV11-2 and TRBJ2-1; 12 nucleotides agree with TRBD2. The sample consisted of peripheral blood, taken in a trial of Ad26.COV2.S vaccine versus placebo. This receptor was taken from a person between 18 and 65 years old who received the Ad26.COV2.S COVID-19 vaccine or a placebo. This CDR3 is CASSLGTSGASSYNEQFF. CDR3 bases: TGTGCCAGCAGCTTAGGGACTAGCGGGGCAAGCTCCTACAATGAGCAGTTCTTC.